This T cell receptor beta chain was documented in a study of shared clonotypes between healthy human individuals. General observations from the study: Sampling was confined to blood; repertoires within tissues likely differ. Naive CD4 clonotypes overlapped across a few donors at roughly 5.1%.

The ends lost 5 bases at V and 6 bases at J; junction bases unmatched: 12. In germline, CDR1 is SGHNT, CDR2 YENEEA. The CDR3 runs to 18 residues. As concerns this clone: Its antigen is unidentified.

The data were produced by immunoSEQ multiplex PCR, yet TCRdb's version contains in-frame clones alone and is incomplete. The table records approximately 1.5 million clones, 98% of them present only once. A CD45RA+ naive subset and a CD45RA-negative memory subset were split from CD4+ cells. The receptor comes from a man aged 30 to 39 in good health. The sequenced sample was naive CD4+ T cells sorted from blood. Subset defined: CD45RA+ positively selected. The chain links TRBV11-3 to TRBJ2-3, with TRBD2 matching over 15 bases. Written as DNA, the CDR3 is TGTGCCAGCAGCGGGCGGACTAGCGGGAGGGATGAACGGGATACGCAGTATTTT. Its translation is CASSGRTSGRDERDTQYF.